This is a list of T cell receptor beta chains from one sample in a study of shared clonotypes between healthy human individuals. Libraries were prepared by immunoSEQ multiplex PCR; TCRdb keeps only in-frame clonotypes and omits some of them. The sample holds approximately 2.5 million clones, just over 90% seen once. Sequenced sample: naive CD4+ T cells sorted from blood. These receptors were obtained from a man aged 18 to 30 in good health. The CDR3 runs from the conserved cysteine through the conserved F or W.

len	v_gene	j_gene	CDR3aa
16	TRBV6-1	TRBJ2-1	CASSEGAGQGANEQFF
10	TRBV2	TRBJ1-1	CASSAGKAFF
12	TRBV7-2	TRBJ2-3	CASSLRGFSSYF
12	TRBV25-1	TRBJ2-7	CASSRGVRGQYF
16	TRBV28	TRBJ2-7	CASSFTFLAGTYEQYF
14	TRBV2	TRBJ1-1	CASSLQGAGTEAFF
12	TRBV5-8	TRBJ2-7	CASSLPYERQYF
13	TRBV5-1	TRBJ1-5	CASSLEGEQPQHF
15	TRBV6-5	TRBJ1-3	CASSYSTQGGNTIYF
15	TRBV6-6	TRBJ1-6	CASTPGDRVDSPLHF
12	TRBV18	TRBJ1-5	CASQGLGQPQHF
17	TRBV7-8	TRBJ2-4	CASSLGTPGLVNYIQYF
17	TRBV18	TRBJ1-2	CASSPIPPGQGNYGYTF
14	TRBV29-1	TRBJ2-3	CSVERQTSTDTQYF
14	TRBV18	TRBJ2-5	CASSPGRGVETQYF
13	TRBV5-1	TRBJ2-7	CASSLVRTYEQYF
15	TRBV9	TRBJ1-4	CASTTTGSGKQELFF
16	TRBV5-1	TRBJ1-4	CASSRTGLVSNEKLFF
16	TRBV7-2	TRBJ1-2	CASSLLYGNSDYGYTF
13	TRBV30	TRBJ1-6	CAWTGTPGSPLHF
17	TRBV2	TRBJ2-3	CASRPSSWEGHADTQYF
11	TRBV10-1	TRBJ1-2	CASRRTGGYTF
15	TRBV18	TRBJ1-3	CASSPGQGSGNTIYF
15	TRBV27	TRBJ2-7	CASSSRGIDTSGQYF
12	TRBV30	TRBJ1-2	CAWSKGTYGYTF